The T cell receptor beta chain described here comes from a study of blood T cell repertoires in COVID-19. Study-wide context: Samples of COVID-19 (acute and convalescent) were obtained from the United States, Italy and Spain. Nucleic acid was either cDNA or gDNA, and it came from T cells, B-cell-depleted T cells, or PBMCs.

The authors' processing: Scientists estimated how many nucleated cells there were by amplifying reference gene primers. Generated by immunoSEQ multiplex PCR, the TCRdb table keeps only in-frame clones and is missing some. Clone size and V and J calls were adopted from that table, with D and trimming inferred from the DNA. This sample yields 57,000 or so clones, of which 88% are seen a single time; roughly 23% belongs to the top ten. The CDR3 has 15 amino acids. Germline assignment: CDR1 SGHRS and CDR2 YFSETQ. J gave up 8 bases and V 5 bases, and 7 bases lay outside the gene matches. The sequence was obtained from a woman between 45 and 65 years old with active or convalescent COVID-19. The chain combines TRBV5-1 with TRBJ2-1; 13 nucleotides agree with TRBD2. The sample comprised peripheral blood. CDR3 nucleotide sequence: TGCGCCAGCAGATCAGGACTAGCGGGAGCGTATGAGCAGTTCTTC. It encodes CASRSGLAGAYEQFF.